Below are 24 T cell receptor beta chains sequenced from a single sample in a study of Graves' ophthalmopathy and Graves' hyperthyroidism. RNA transcripts provided the template for amplifying TCR beta CDR3 regions. The first-round RT-PCR employed HTBI primers together with the Qiagen OneStep RT-PCR kit. A multiplex PCR was then performed as the second round. TCRdb ran MiXCR on the multiplex PCR reads and lists one entry per CDR3 protein. This table has 500,000 to 800,000 distinct CDR3 sequences, roughly two fifths appearing once. The source material was peripheral blood. These receptors all come from an adult man with Graves' ophthalmopathy.

This rearrangement joins TRBV5-1 to TRBJ2-5, with TRBD1 matching over 10 bases. The ends lost 2 bases at V and 2 bases at J; junction bases unmatched: 3. This CDR3 contains 15 residues. The V gene's germline CDR1 is SGHRS and CDR2 YFSETQ. In nucleotides, the CDR3 is TGCGCCAGCAGCTTCGGGACAGGGGTTCAAGAGACCCAGTACTTC. Its protein product is CASSFGTGVQETQYF. The whole variable domain, filled in from reference TRBV5-1 and TRBJ2-5, reads KAGVTQTPRYLIKTRGQQVTLSCSPISGHRSVSWYQQTPGQGLQFLFEYFSETQRNKGNFPGRFSGRQFSNSRSEMNVSTLELGDSALYLCASSFGTGVQETQYFGPGTRLLVL.

This rearrangement joins TRBV7-3 to TRBJ2-1; TRBD1 is a possible D gene (6 bases). The germline V gene encodes CDR1 SGHTA and CDR2 FQGTGA. V was trimmed by 2 bases and J by 10 bases, leaving 12 bases between them. This CDR3 region has 13 residues. The CDR3 nucleotides read TGTGCCAGCAGCTTAGCAGGGGCTAGAGAGCAGTTCTTC. Encoded protein: CASSLAGAREQFF.

This clonotype has just one count. V is TRBV7-9 and J is TRBJ1-5; possibly TRBD1 for D (6 bases). The V gene's germline CDR1 is SEHNR and CDR2 FQNEAQ (reference sequence). The CDR3 is made up of 15 amino acids. Trimming cost V 1 base and J 5 bases, with 12 bases left between them. CDR3: CASSLDRVWDQPQHF. The CDR3 nucleotides read TGTGCCAGCAGCTTAGACAGGGTTTGGGATCAGCCCCAGCATTTT.

This clonotype was picked up a small number of times. This CDR3 reads CASSMSTQETQYF. The CDR3 DNA sequence: TGTGCCAGTAGTATGTCAACACAAGAGACCCAGTACTTC. The J gene is TRBJ2-5, the V gene TRBV19; no firm D call. The CDR3 covers 13 residues. V lost 3 bases and J 2 bases, leaving 7 bases between the germline ends. Germline V gene sequence: CDR1 LNHDA, CDR2 SQIVND (reference sequence).

This clonotype appeared a few times. The rearrangement uses TRBV29-1 and TRBJ1-2; 9 bases are shared with TRBD1. V was pared by 4 bases and J by 7 bases, with 1 base of the junction left unmatched. Germline loops: CDR1 SQVTM, CDR2 ANQGSEA. This CDR3 region has 11 residues. The CDR3, as DNA: TGCAGCGTTGGGACAGGGGCTGGCTACACCTTC. Its protein product is CSVGTGAGYTF.

The rearrangement links TRBV20-1 to TRBJ1-1, with D possibly being TRBD1 (6 bases). The CDR3 is made up of 15 amino acids. Trimming took off 7 bases at V and 3 bases at J, with 21 bases between the two ends. From germline, CDR1 is DFQATT and CDR2 SNEGSKA (reference sequence). This chain's CDR3 is CSVSGGGEGDTEAFF. The CDR3 DNA is TGCAGTGTCTCCGGCGGGGGAGAGGGGGACACTGAAGCTTTCTTT.

There are many counts of this clonotype. This chain uses TRBV14 with TRBJ1-2; D perhaps matches TRBD1 (5 bases). The V gene lost 1 base and the J gene lost 2 bases, with 5 bases spanning the gap. This CDR3 has 13 residues. Germline V gives CDR1 SGHDN, CDR2 FVKESK. This CDR3 reads CASSQGGNYGYTF. DNA of the CDR3: TGTGCCAGCAGCCAAGGGGGGAACTATGGCTACACCTTC.

To note about this clonotype: Possible read error: a much larger clone is one base away. The rearrangement uses TRBV10-3 and TRBJ1-1; possibly TRBD1 for D (5 bases). This CDR3 region has 12 residues. The germline gives CDR1 ENHRY, CDR2 SYGVKD. V lost 10 bases and J 6 bases, leaving 15 bases between the germline ends. CDR3 in amino acids: CASRSGRAEAFF. CDR3 nucleotide sequence: TGTGCCAGCAGGTCCGGCAGGGCTGAAGCTTTCTTT.

The table lists this clonotype with many counts. This chain connects TRBV25-1 to TRBJ1-6; D remains ambiguous. This CDR3 comprises 13 residues. V shed 7 bases and J shed 9 bases, with 13 bases lying between them. In germline, CDR1 is MGHDK, CDR2 SYGVNS. The CDR3 DNA follows: TGTGCCAGCAAACTAACGGATACTTCACCCCTCCACTTT. Protein: CASKLTDTSPLHF.

With regard to this clonotype: This sequence may be a read error, since a much larger clone differs from it by one base. V and J are TRBV7-2 and TRBJ1-2; a possible D gene is TRBD1 (5 bases). This CDR3 has 15 residues. Between the trimmed V and J ends, which lost 1 base and 10 bases, there was a span of 19 bases. CDR1 is SGHTA, CDR2 FQGNSA, per germline. The CDR3 nucleotides are TGTGCCAGCAGCTTAGATCGGTGTCGGGGCTCGGACTACACCTTC. This codes for CASSLDRCRGSDYTF. The full variable domain, its missing parts supplied by reference TRBV7-2 and TRBJ1-2, is GAGVSQSPSNKVTEKGKDVELRCDPISGHTALYWYRQSLGQGLEFLIYFQGNSAPDKSGLPSDRFSAERTGGSVSTLTIQRTQQEDSAVYLCASSLDRCRGSDYTFGSGTRLTVV.

The rearrangement joins TRBV7-9 to TRBJ1-1; D is ambiguous. V was shortened by 2 bases and J by 6 bases, with 10 bases between the two germline ends. Germline V lookup: CDR1 SEHNR, CDR2 FQNEAQ (reference sequence). The CDR3 is 13 amino acids. CDR3 region: CASSLIGRAEAFF. CDR3 coding DNA: TGTGCCAGCAGCTTAATAGGGCGCGCTGAAGCTTTCTTT.

This clonotype was detected ten times or more. The gene calls are TRBV7-2 and TRBJ2-5; TRBD2 is a possible D gene (5 bases). The CDR3 consists of 14 residues. Germline loops: CDR1 SGHTA, CDR2 FQGNSA. Trimming shortened V by 2 bases and J by 0 bases, and 7 bases separated the two germline ends. The CDR3 is CASSLLDYQETQYF. The DNA of the CDR3 is TGTGCCAGCAGCTTACTGGACTACCAAGAGACCCAGTACTTC.

This clonotype was counted many times. This chain links TRBV7-2 with TRBJ2-7; unclear D gene. This CDR3 is built from 14 residues. Looked up from germline, CDR1 is SGHTA and CDR2 is FQGNSA. Trimming cost V 5 bases and J 2 bases, with 13 bases left between them. For the CDR3, the DNA is TGTGCCAGCAGCAACGTGCCGGAAACCTACGAGCAGTACTTC. As protein: CASSNVPETYEQYF. The complete variable domain, with remaining parts taken from reference TRBV7-2 and TRBJ2-7, reads GAGVSQSPSNKVTEKGKDVELRCDPISGHTALYWYRQSLGQGLEFLIYFQGNSAPDKSGLPSDRFSAERTGGSVSTLTIQRTQQEDSAVYLCASSNVPETYEQYFGPGTRLTVT.

This clonotype has ten or more counts. V and J are TRBV10-3 and TRBJ1-5; possibly TRBD1 for D (6 bases). With 10 bases removed from V and 5 bases from J, the gap between germline ends came to 21 bases. The CDR3 loop spans 15 amino acids. The V gene's germline CDR1 is ENHRY and CDR2 SYGVKD. The CDR3 DNA follows: TGTGCCAGCAGGATACAGGGAGCGCGGGATCAGCCCCAGCATTTT. It specifies CASRIQGARDQPQHF.

With respect to this clonotype: An end of the junction does not agree with germline; a read error may underlie this. The V call is TRBV7-9, the J call TRBJ1-3, with no clear D. CDR3 size: 14 residues. CDR1 and CDR2 (germline): SEHNR, FQNEAQ (reference sequence). This CDR3 is CASSLASSGSTIYF. Here the CDR3 DNA reads TGTGCCAGCAGCTTAGCCAGCTCTGGAAGCACCATATATTTT.

Remarks on this clonotype: As the CDR3 is not closed by the conserved phenylalanine or tryptophan, this likely results from a read error. The limits of the CDR3 on the DNA are not certain, so only TCRdb's listed CDR3 is given. This chain joins TRBV2 and TRBJ1-1. The length of the CDR3 is 9 amino acids, counting both ends. The germline CDR1 and CDR2 sequences are SNHLY and FYNNEI. CDR3 amino acids: CASREGGLA.

This clonotype was detected ten times or more. This chain connects TRBV15 to TRBJ2-5; 8 nucleotides align to TRBD2. Germline V gene data show CDR1 as LNHNV and CDR2 as YYDKDF (reference sequence). This CDR3 contains 18 residues. V lost 0 bases, J lost 1 base, and 10 bases stayed unmatched. For the CDR3, the DNA is TGTGCCACCAGCAGAGATTACGGCGGGAGGATTTCCCAAGAGACCCAGTACTTC. Translating gives CATSRDYGGRISQETQYF.

With regard to this clonotype: A much bigger clone sits one base away, suggesting this may be a read error. The V and J genes are TRBV20-1 and TRBJ2-7; D might be TRBD1 or TRBD2, each matching 6 bases. The CDR3 has 14 amino acids. CDR1 is DFQATT, CDR2 SNEGSKA, per germline (reference sequence). V shed 7 bases and J shed 1 base, with 17 bases lying between them. CDR3 sequence: CSVKGGSRSYEQYF. CDR3 bases: TGCAGTGTCAAGGGGGGCAGCCGTTCCTACGAGCAGTACTTC.

The gene calls are TRBV7-2 and TRBJ1-2, with 8 bases identical to TRBD1. J lost 9 bases, V lost 7 bases, and 10 bases had no gene match. Looked up from germline, CDR1 is SGHTA and CDR2 is FQGNSA. The CDR3 runs 13 residues. The CDR3 sequence: CASTSRTGISYTF. The CDR3 nucleotides are TGTGCCAGCACCTCCAGGACAGGGATTAGCTACACCTTC.

In this sample, this clonotype turned up a few times. The J gene is TRBJ1-5, the V gene TRBV7-2; D gene ambiguous. Germline V gene data show CDR1 as SGHTA and CDR2 as FQGNSA. The V end lost 0 bases, the J end lost 11 bases, and 14 bases lay between the germline ends. There are 14 residues in the CDR3. DNA for the CDR3: TGTGCCAGCAGCTTAGCCCGCGGATCGGAGACCCAGCATTTT. It is translated as CASSLARGSETQHF.

This clonotype has a count of ten or more. The gene calls are TRBV12-5 and TRBJ1-4, with 7 bases identical to TRBD1. This CDR3 is built from 16 residues. With 5 bases clipped from V and 5 bases from J, the junction kept 11 bases outside the gene matches. Looked up from germline, CDR1 is LGHNT and CDR2 is FRNRAP. CDR3 nucleotide sequence: TGTGCTAGTGGTACGGGGACAGCCATGGGAAATGAAAAACTGTTTTTT. It specifies CASGTGTAMGNEKLFF.

In its sample, this clonotype was seen many times. The rearrangement joins TRBV9 to TRBJ2-2; D might be TRBD2 (6 bases). The CDR3 has 15 residues. The V gene lost 0 bases and the J gene lost 4 bases, with 10 bases spanning the gap. In germline, CDR1 is SGDLS, CDR2 YYNGEE. The CDR3 is CASSVAVRGTGELFF. In nucleotides, the CDR3 is TGTGCCAGCAGCGTAGCGGTGCGGGGCACCGGGGAGCTGTTTTTT.

This clonotype appeared once. V is TRBV2 and J is TRBJ2-5, with TRBD1 matching 8 bases. In germline, CDR1 is SNHLY, CDR2 FYNNEI. CDR3 length: 15 amino acids. Unmatched junction bases numbered 6, after V lost 4 bases and J lost 2 bases. CDR3 sequence: CASSAADRGQETQYF. In nucleotides, the CDR3 is TGTGCCAGCAGTGCCGCCGACAGGGGACAAGAGACCCAGTACTTC.

The gene calls are TRBV7-9 and TRBJ2-7; 10 nucleotides align to TRBD1. This CDR3 has 13 residues. V gave up 5 bases and J gave up 6 bases; unmatched junction bases: 4. Per the germline V gene, CDR1 is SEHNR and CDR2 is FQNEAQ (reference sequence). CDR3 in DNA: TGTGCCAGCAGCGCCCGACAGGGGGCCGAGCAGTACTTC. Residues: CASSARQGAEQYF.